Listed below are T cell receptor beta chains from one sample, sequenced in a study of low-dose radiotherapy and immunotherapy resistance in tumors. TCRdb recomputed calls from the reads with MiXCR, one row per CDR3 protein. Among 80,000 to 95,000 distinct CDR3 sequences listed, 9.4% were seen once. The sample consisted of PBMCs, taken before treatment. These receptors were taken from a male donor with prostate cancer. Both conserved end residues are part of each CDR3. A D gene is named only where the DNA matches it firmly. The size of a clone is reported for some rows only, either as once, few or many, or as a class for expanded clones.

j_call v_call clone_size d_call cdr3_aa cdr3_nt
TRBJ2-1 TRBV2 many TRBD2 CASRTSGYNEQFF TGTGCCAGCAGGACTAGCGGTTACAATGAGCAGTTCTTC
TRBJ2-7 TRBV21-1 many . CASSNVTDYEQYF TGTGCCAGCAGCAACGTGACCGACTACGAGCAGTACTTC
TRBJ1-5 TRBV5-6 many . CASSLDGGSPQQPQHF TGTGCCAGCAGCTTGGACGGCGGATCCCCGCAACAGCCCCAGCATTTT
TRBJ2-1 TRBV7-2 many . CASSPPGRNNEQFF TGTGCCAGCAGCCCCCCGGGACGCAACAATGAGCAGTTCTTC
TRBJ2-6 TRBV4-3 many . CASSQEDGSGTPGANVLTF TGCGCCAGCAGCCAAGAGGACGGGTCAGGGACGCCTGGGGCCAACGTCCTGACTTTC
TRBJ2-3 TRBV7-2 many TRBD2 CASSLPSGSRDTQYF TGTGCCAGCAGCTTACCCAGCGGGAGTAGAGATACGCAGTATTTT
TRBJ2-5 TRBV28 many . CASSSETQYF TGTGCCAGCAGTTCGGAGACCCAGTACTTC
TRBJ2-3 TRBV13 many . CASSGNAESTDTQYF TGTGCCAGCAGTGGCAACGCAGAGAGCACAGATACGCAGTATTTT
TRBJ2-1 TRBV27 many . CASSSRFNEQFF TGTGCCAGCAGTTCAAGGTTTAATGAGCAGTTCTTC
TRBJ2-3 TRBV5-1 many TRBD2 CASSLRWTSSAVIFTDTQYF TGCGCCAGCAGCTTACGATGGACTAGTTCGGCCGTGATTTTCACAGATACGCAGTATTTT
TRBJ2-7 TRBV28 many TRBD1 CASRPGQDYEQYF TGTGCCAGCAGGCCGGGACAGGATTACGAGCAGTACTTC
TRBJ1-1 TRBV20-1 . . CSAGDLAVPAFF TGCAGTGCCGGGGACCTCGCGGTACCCGCTTTCTTT
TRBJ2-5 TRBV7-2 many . CASSRGPLQETQYF TGTGCCAGCAGCCGGGGACCGCTCCAAGAGACCCAGTACTTC
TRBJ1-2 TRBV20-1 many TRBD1 CSADTGTGIYGYTF TGCAGTGCCGACACTGGGACAGGGATCTATGGCTACACCTTC
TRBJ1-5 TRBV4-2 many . CASSQGQENQPQHF TGTGCCAGCAGCCAAGGACAAGAGAATCAGCCCCAGCATTTT
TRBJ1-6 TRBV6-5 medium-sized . CASSSPGSPLHF TGTGCCAGCAGTTCGCCGGGTTCACCCCTCCACTTT
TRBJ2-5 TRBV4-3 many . CASSQGTGYQETQYF TGCGCCAGCAGCCAAGGAACAGGGTACCAAGAGACCCAGTACTTC
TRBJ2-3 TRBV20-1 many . CSARDLDSGSTDTQYF TGCAGTGCTAGAGATCTCGATAGCGGTAGCACAGATACGCAGTATTTT
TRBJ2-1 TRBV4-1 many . CASSRTNREPSSYNEQFF TGCGCCAGCAGCCGGACAAACCGGGAGCCCAGCTCCTACAATGAGCAGTTCTTC
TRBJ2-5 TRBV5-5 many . CASSFSPRETQYF TGTGCCAGCAGCTTCAGTCCCCGAGAGACCCAGTACTTC